A selection of T cell receptor beta chains follows, all from one sample in a study of response to subunit inactivated influenza vaccine. MiXCR, applied by TCRdb to the RT-PCR reads, yields one record per CDR3 protein. The sample records a few hundred thousand distinct CDR3 sequences, 20% to 25% being singletons. The material was PBMCs from blood, obtained less than 22 months after vaccination. The origin of the receptors is a man aged 50-75 years who received an inactivated influenza vaccine. CDR3s leave out the opening cysteine and the closing phenylalanine or tryptophan. Fields, in order: CDR3 length, clone size, J gene, V gene, CDR3 protein. Some rows have no size entry. The others give once, few or many, or a class for an expanded clone.

14	-	TRBJ2-3	TRBV7-2	ASSKGLASFTDTQY
11	few	TRBJ2-1	TRBV10-3	AIRPGTENEQF
13	-	TRBJ2-7	TRBV27	ASSLSGTGIYEQY
12	few	TRBJ2-2	TRBV6-4	ASSDSWFTGELF
11	-	TRBJ1-3	TRBV20-1	SARGLTGNTIY
12	few	TRBJ2-5	TRBV10-3	AINTGTTQETQY
10	-	TRBJ2-5	TRBV7-9	ASSFYEGTQY
13	few	TRBJ2-1	TRBV29-1	SGHGGPSAANEQF
12	-	TRBJ2-1	TRBV7-9	ASSLGAGVDEQF
13	many	TRBJ2-1	TRBV20-1	SARRGLAGYNEQF
13	-	TRBJ2-5	TRBV20-1	SATDPPSGPWTQY
11	few	TRBJ1-1	TRBV12-3/TRBV12-4	ASSLRTSTEAF
14	few	TRBJ2-1	TRBV5-1	ASSLGGDLHYNEQF
13	few	TRBJ1-2	TRBV12-3/TRBV12-4	ASSRGGLSGHGYT
14	few	TRBJ1-1	TRBV7-2	ASSWGGGRRDTEAF
10	-	TRBJ1-5	TRBV6-2/TRBV6-3	ASSSRDRGVH
11	-	TRBJ2-3	TRBV27	ASRRTGTDTQY
13	few	TRBJ1-6	TRBV5-1	ASSRQWAGNSPLH
14	-	TRBJ2-5	TRBV15	ATSRDRGLWGNSQY